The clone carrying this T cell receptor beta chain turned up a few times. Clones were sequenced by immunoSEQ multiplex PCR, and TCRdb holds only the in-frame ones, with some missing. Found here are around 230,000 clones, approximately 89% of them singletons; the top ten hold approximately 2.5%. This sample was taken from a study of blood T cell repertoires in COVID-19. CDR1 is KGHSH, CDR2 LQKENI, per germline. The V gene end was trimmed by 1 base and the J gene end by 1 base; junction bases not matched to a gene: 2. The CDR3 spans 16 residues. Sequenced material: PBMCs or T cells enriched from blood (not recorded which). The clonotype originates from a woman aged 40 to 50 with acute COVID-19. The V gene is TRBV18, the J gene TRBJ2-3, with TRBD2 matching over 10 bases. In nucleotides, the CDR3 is TGTGCCAGCTCACCACTAAGCGGGAGGGGCACAGATACGCAGTATTTT. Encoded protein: CASSPLSGRGTDTQYF.